Listed here is a single TCR beta chain. Its antigen is unidentified. This record comes from a study of T-cell memory formation after mild COVID-19. Study-wide findings and caveats: Certain responding clones were present in pre-infection memory, suggesting participation of cross-reactive memory. Later expanders leaned CD4+, whereas day 15 to 85 contracting clones were balanced CD4/CD8.

Barcoded TCR alpha and TCR beta cDNA libraries with UMIs came from 5'RACE using constant-segment primers. TCRdb itself ran the 5' RACE reads through MiXCR, one entry per CDR3 protein. This table has just under 550,000 distinct CDR3 sequences, roughly 20% appearing once. From germline, CDR1 is SEHNR and CDR2 FQNEAQ (reference sequence). V was clipped by 3 bases and J by 3 bases; unmatched bases: 5. The CDR3 runs 15 residues. Sequencing was performed on PBMCs or a T cell subset sorted from them (not recorded which). The sequence came from an adult woman who had mild COVID-19 (a few samples of this study predate the infection). Cell type and time point are not known. The V gene is TRBV7-9, the J gene TRBJ1-1, with TRBD1 matching over 9 bases. The CDR3 DNA reads TGTGCCAGCAGCTTCAACGACAGGGGGTACACTGAAGCTTTCTTT. Translation gives CASSFNDRGYTEAFF.